These 28 T cell receptor beta chains were all obtained from the same sample, sequenced in a study of T-cell memory formation after mild COVID-19. One entry per CDR3 protein results from TCRdb running MiXCR on the 5' RACE reads. The sample shows 150,000 to 200,000 distinct CDR3 sequences, roughly 30% of them seen only once. Input material: PBMCs or a T cell subset sorted from them (not recorded which). The receptors come from an adult woman who had mild COVID-19 (a few samples of this study predate the infection). Cell type and time point are not known.

Only a few counts were recorded for this clonotype. This chain links TRBV7-9 with TRBJ2-7; D unclear. This CDR3 region has 14 residues. Trimming removed 5 bases from V and 5 bases from J, with 16 bases in between. Germline V gene lookup returns CDR1 SEHNR and CDR2 FQNEAQ (reference sequence). The CDR3 nucleotides read TGTGCCAGCAGCGAGCATGTCGCGCGTCACGAGCAGTACTTC. The encoded protein is CASSEHVARHEQYF.

This clonotype was seen a handful of times. The rearrangement uses TRBV27 and TRBJ2-1; D remains unclear. The length of the CDR3 is 14 residues. Between the trimmed V and J ends, which lost 2 bases and 7 bases, there was a span of 12 bases. Germline CDR1 and CDR2: MNHEY and SMNVEV (reference sequence). This CDR3 reads CASSLGRGSNEQFF. Written as DNA, the CDR3 is TGTGCCAGCAGTTTAGGCCGTGGCAGTAATGAGCAGTTCTTC.

This clonotype has more than one count but fewer than ten. The chain links TRBV4-1 to TRBJ2-5, with 9 positions matching TRBD2. This CDR3 region has 16 residues. The ends lost 1 base at V and 2 bases at J; junction bases unmatched: 5. Germline values: CDR1 MGHRA, CDR2 YSYEKL. In DNA form, the CDR3 reads TGCGCCAGCAGCCAAGGGGAGCGGGGGGTGCAAGAGACCCAGTACTTC. This encodes CASSQGERGVQETQYF.

This clonotype was detected only once. The chain couples TRBV2 to TRBJ2-5; TRBD2 is a possible D gene (6 bases). The CDR3 is 15 residues long. V was clipped by 4 bases and J by 5 bases, with 17 bases between them. The germline V gene encodes CDR1 SNHLY and CDR2 FYNNEI. CDR3 protein: CASSVRSGLGETQYF. Written as DNA, the CDR3 is TGTGCCAGCAGTGTTAGGAGCGGGCTCGGGGAGACCCAGTACTTC.

This clonotype was found a few times. J is TRBJ2-1 and V is TRBV5-1, with TRBD2 matching 11 bases. The CDR3 totals 13 residues. Unmatched junction bases numbered 7, after V lost 7 bases and J lost 10 bases. CDR1 SGHRS and CDR2 YFSETQ come from the germline V gene. The CDR3 sequence is CASAKLAGDEQFF. The DNA for the CDR3 is TGCGCCAGCGCGAAACTAGCGGGGGACGAGCAGTTCTTC.

This clonotype appeared many times. V and J are TRBV29-1 and TRBJ2-1; perhaps TRBD1 as D (6 bases). V shed 8 bases and J shed 5 bases, with 19 bases lying between them. Germline values: CDR1 SQVTM, CDR2 ANQGSEA. The CDR3 runs 14 residues. This CDR3 is CSTYPGQRNNEQFF. The CDR3 DNA reads as TGCAGCACCTACCCTGGACAGAGAAACAATGAGCAGTTCTTC.

This clonotype has a handful of counts. The V and J genes are TRBV5-1 and TRBJ2-3; 10 nucleotides line up with TRBD1. Per germline, CDR1 SGHRS and CDR2 YFSETQ. Germline trimming cut 3 bases from V and 4 bases from J; bases unmatched to any gene: 5. CDR3 length equals 15 residues. The CDR3 DNA sequence: TGCGCCAGCAGCTGGACAGGGGGGCGCCCAGATACGCAGTATTTT. As protein: CASSWTGGRPDTQYF. The full variable domain, completed using reference TRBV5-1 and TRBJ2-3, is KAGVTQTPRYLIKTRGQQVTLSCSPISGHRSVSWYQQTPGQGLQFLFEYFSETQRNKGNFPGRFSGRQFSNSRSEMNVSTLELGDSALYLCASSWTGGRPDTQYFGPGTRLTVL.

The chain links TRBV29-1 to TRBJ1-2; D not certain. Per the germline V gene, CDR1 is SQVTM and CDR2 is ANQGSEA. V lost 4 bases and J 5 bases, leaving 17 bases between the germline ends. The length of the CDR3 is 14 residues. The CDR3 DNA sequence: TGCAGCGTTGTGGGCCCCGACCCGGGGTATGGCTACACCTTC. It specifies CSVVGPDPGYGYTF.

This sequence joins TRBV10-3 and TRBJ1-1, with TRBD1 identical over 7 bases. Germline V gene sequence: CDR1 ENHRY, CDR2 SYGVKD. The V and J ends lost 6 bases and 4 bases, in that order; junction bases with no gene match: 2. The CDR3 is made up of 12 amino acids. CDR3 nucleotides: TGTGCCATCAGCGACAGGGTCACTGAAGCTTTCTTT. It encodes CAISDRVTEAFF.

DNA for the CDR3: TGCAGTGTGGGGGAAGTAGGAGGCTACACCTTC. Its translation: CSVGEVGGYTF. The V call is TRBV20-1, the J call TRBJ1-2; D is possibly TRBD1 (5 bases). Germline CDR1 and CDR2: DFQATT and SNEGSKA (reference sequence). CDR3 length: 11 amino acids. Trimming took 7 bases from V and 8 from J, leaving 14 bases between them.

CDR3 sequence: CASSKGQGIAYEQYF. CDR3 bases: TGTGCCAGCAGCAAGGGACAGGGGATCGCCTACGAGCAGTACTTC. The rearrangement links TRBV9 to TRBJ2-7, with 10 bases fitting TRBD1. The CDR3 is made up of 15 amino acids. Germline V gives CDR1 SGDLS, CDR2 YYNGEE. The trim removed 4 bases at V and 2 bases at J, leaving 6 bases unmatched.

The rearrangement links TRBV7-9 to TRBJ2-7, with D possibly called TRBD1 or TRBD2 (5 bases each). CDR1 is SEHNR and CDR2 is FQNEAQ in the germline V gene (reference sequence). Trimming cost V 4 bases and J 2 bases, with 18 bases left between them. CDR3 size: 16 residues. CDR3 residues: CASSWGDSKTPYEQYF. The DNA for the CDR3 is TGTGCCAGCAGCTGGGGAGACAGTAAGACTCCCTACGAGCAGTACTTC.

The gene calls are TRBV12-3 or TRBV12-4 and TRBJ2-5; 9 bases line up with TRBD2. There are 17 residues in the CDR3. Trimming cost V 6 bases and J 0 bases; bases outside gene matches: 11. The CDR3 bases are TGTGCCAGCAGGCCCGTGCCTAGCGGGGTGTACCAAGAGACCCAGTACTTC. It codes for CASRPVPSGVYQETQYF.

V and J are TRBV4-2 and TRBJ2-7; TRBD2 matches at 8 bases. CDR3 size: 18 residues. Germline V gives CDR1 LGHNA, CDR2 YNFKEQ. Unmatched junction bases numbered 12, after V lost 0 bases and J lost 2 bases. The CDR3 coding sequence is TGTGCCAGCAGCCAAGATCTGGGGAGCGGGGGACCTCCCTACGAGCAGTACTTC. Translation gives CASSQDLGSGGPPYEQYF.

This clonotype was recorded a few times. This chain links TRBV5-1 with TRBJ2-3, with D perhaps being TRBD1 or TRBD2 (5 bases each). This CDR3 contains 17 residues. Per germline, CDR1 SGHRS and CDR2 YFSETQ. Trimming cost V 1 base and J 1 base, with 16 bases left between them. For the CDR3, the DNA is TGCGCCAGCAGCTTGTGGGGCAGCCCGGAGGGCACAGATACGCAGTATTTT. Protein: CASSLWGSPEGTDTQYF.

The rearrangement links TRBV11-2 to TRBJ2-5; D is uncertain. Per germline, CDR1 SGHAT and CDR2 FQNNGV. Trimming shortened V by 5 bases and J by 0 bases, and 19 bases separated the two germline ends. This CDR3 is 17 amino acids long. The CDR3 DNA reads TGTGCCAGCAGCCCCAAGCCTAGGGTTTGGTACCAAGAGACCCAGTACTTC. It translates to CASSPKPRVWYQETQYF.

The chain is built from TRBV5-1 and TRBJ2-1; tentatively, D is TRBD2 (6 bases). The CDR3 length is 16 residues. Germline V gives CDR1 SGHRS, CDR2 YFSETQ. Trimming removed 3 bases at V and 8 bases at J, with 21 bases between. The CDR3 here is CASSSKQQTSWDEQFF. CDR3 nucleotides: TGCGCCAGCAGCTCTAAACAGCAGACTAGTTGGGATGAGCAGTTCTTC. The full variable domain, rest sourced from reference TRBV5-1 and TRBJ2-1, is KAGVTQTPRYLIKTRGQQVTLSCSPISGHRSVSWYQQTPGQGLQFLFEYFSETQRNKGNFPGRFSGRQFSNSRSEMNVSTLELGDSALYLCASSSKQQTSWDEQFFGPGTRLTVL.

In its sample, this clonotype was seen a few times. This chain uses TRBV2 with TRBJ2-1; 11 bases agree with TRBD2. Germline V lookup: CDR1 SNHLY, CDR2 FYNNEI. The CDR3 length is 17 residues. The trim removed 6 bases at V and 3 bases at J, leaving 10 bases unmatched. CDR3 amino acids: CASSPPGGTSGYNEQFF. The CDR3 nucleotides read TGTGCCAGCAGCCCCCCTGGGGGGACTAGCGGCTACAATGAGCAGTTCTTC.

The chain has TRBV6-2 or TRBV6-3 and TRBJ2-7, with D perhaps TRBD1 (5 bases). Germline CDR1 and CDR2: MNHEY and SVGEGT. V lost 2 bases, J lost 3 bases, and 11 bases lay in between. This CDR3 spans 14 amino acids. In DNA form, the CDR3 reads TGTGCCAGCAGTTACGCCGACAGAAACTACGAGCAGTACTTC. Its protein product is CASSYADRNYEQYF.

This clonotype has just a few counts. The V and J genes are TRBV10-3 and TRBJ1-3; D ambiguous. The CDR3 has 15 residues. CDR1 ENHRY and CDR2 SYGVKD come from the germline V gene. Trimming removed 2 bases at V and 0 bases at J, with 8 bases between. The CDR3 nucleotides are TGTGCCATCAGTGAGGGTATACTCTCTGGAAACACCATATATTTT. Its protein product is CAISEGILSGNTIYF.

This clonotype was detected only once. One junction end does not reproduce the germline sequence, and a read error may be involved. The chain carries TRBV7-2 and TRBJ2-1, with 10 nucleotides matching TRBD2. The CDR3 sequence is 15 residues long. From germline, CDR1 is SGHTA and CDR2 FQGNSA. The CDR3 loop reads CASSQLAGLYNEQLF. DNA of the CDR3: TGTGCCAGCAGCCAACTAGCGGGACTGTACAATGAGCAGTTATTC. Full variable domain (missing parts from reference TRBV7-2 and TRBJ2-1): GAGVSQSPSNKVTEKGKDVELRCDPISGHTALYWYRQSLGQGLEFLIYFQGNSAPDKSGLPSDRFSAERTGGSVSTLTIQRTQQEDSAVYLCASSQLAGLYNEQLFGPGTRLTVL.

This clonotype was seen a handful of times. The chain uses TRBV9 and TRBJ2-1; D uncertain. CDR3 size: 11 residues. Germline CDR1 SGDLS, CDR2 YYNGEE. The V and J ends lost 3 bases and 10 bases respectively, with 8 bases between them. The CDR3, as DNA: TGTGCCAGCAGCGGTATAGGGGAGCAGTTCTTC. Protein product: CASSGIGEQFF.

This clonotype came up a few times. The chain links TRBV12-3 or TRBV12-4 to TRBJ2-3; D perhaps matches TRBD2 (9 bases). This CDR3 has 15 amino acids. V was cut by 6 bases and J by 7 bases, with 20 bases left in between. The CDR3 spells CASSQGASGINTQYF. The CDR3 DNA sequence: TGTGCCAGCAGCCAGGGGGCTAGCGGGATAAATACGCAGTATTTT.

This clonotype came up a few times. The chain joins TRBV5-6 to TRBJ2-5; D uncertain. V was trimmed by 0 bases and J by 2 bases, leaving 8 bases between them. This CDR3 region has 14 residues. CDR1 SGHDT and CDR2 YYEEEE come from the germline V gene. CDR3 bases: TGTGCCAGCAGCTTGGGGTCTTTTCAAGAGACCCAGTACTTC. Translating it yields CASSLGSFQETQYF.

This clonotype came up a few times. The rearrangement links TRBV20-1 to TRBJ1-2, with unresolved D. The CDR3 contains 13 residues. Germline lookup yields CDR1 DFQATT and CDR2 SNEGSKA (reference sequence). The V end was cut by 2 bases, the J end by 6 bases, with 13 bases between. The CDR3 is CSARNRLEHGYTF. DNA for the CDR3: TGCAGTGCTAGAAACCGGTTGGAGCATGGCTACACCTTC.

The chain combines TRBV7-2 with TRBJ2-2; D remains ambiguous. The germline V and J ends were trimmed by 1 base and 6 bases, with 6 bases remaining between them. Germline-derived CDR1 and CDR2 are SGHTA and FQGNSA. CDR3 length: 13 amino acids. CDR3 loop: CASSLVSSGELFF. The CDR3 DNA reads TGTGCCAGCAGCTTAGTATCTTCCGGGGAGCTGTTTTTT. The full variable domain, completed using reference TRBV7-2 and TRBJ2-2, is GAGVSQSPSNKVTEKGKDVELRCDPISGHTALYWYRQSLGQGLEFLIYFQGNSAPDKSGLPSDRFSAERTGGSVSTLTIQRTQQEDSAVYLCASSLVSSGELFFGEGSRLTVL.

This clonotype was found a few times. The chain couples TRBV24-1 to TRBJ2-7, with D perhaps matching TRBD2 (6 bases). The V and J ends lost 6 bases and 2 bases respectively, with 13 bases between them. Germline V CDR1 and CDR2: KGHDR, SFDVKD. The CDR3 has 14 amino acids. The CDR3: CATSRRELPYEQYF. CDR3 nucleotide sequence: TGTGCCACCAGTCGCCGGGAGCTGCCCTACGAGCAGTACTTC.

This clonotype has just a few counts. The J gene is TRBJ2-1, the V gene TRBV11-2, with TRBD2 matching 13 bases. The CDR3 has 17 residues. With V trimmed by 5 bases and J by 7 bases, 11 bases remained unmatched. Germline loops: CDR1 SGHAT, CDR2 FQNNGV. Here the CDR3 DNA reads TGTGCCAGCAGCCGGACTAGCGGGGGACTCCGGGGAAATGAGCAGTTCTTC. As protein: CASSRTSGGLRGNEQFF.